This TCR beta chain was captured in a study of early T cells in non-severe SARS-CoV-2 infection. The protocol attached unique molecular identifiers to individual cDNA molecules. TCRdb independently ran MiXCR on the 5' RACE reads; one entry per CDR3 protein. The sample contains around 57,000 distinct CDR3 sequences, approximately 6% of which appear only once. V lost 3 bases and J 8 bases, leaving 11 bases between the germline ends. Germline CDR1 KGHSH, CDR2 LQKENI. The CDR3 extends over 14 amino acids. The V gene is TRBV18, the J gene TRBJ1-6, with D possibly TRBD1 on 6 matching bases. This clonotype was obtained from an adult who was a healthcare worker with PCR-confirmed SARS-CoV-2 infection or an uninfected control (not recorded which). The sequencing here drew on whole blood, taken at baseline. The CDR3 loop reads CASSPSGDHSPLHF. The DNA for the CDR3 is TGTGCCAGCTCACCCTCAGGGGATCATTCACCCCTCCACTTT.